This T cell receptor (beta chain) comes out of a study of blood T cell repertoires in COVID-19. Measured with immunoSEQ multiplex PCR; TCRdb has only the in-frame clones, and not every one. The sample records 60,000 to 70,000 clones, roughly 87% being singletons. The CDR3 contains 14 residues. Germline loops: CDR1 SEHNR, CDR2 FQNEAQ (reference sequence). V shed 6 bases and J shed 2 bases, with 12 bases lying between them. Material: peripheral blood. The TCR originated in a man of 80 years or more with acute or convalescent COVID-19. The chain links TRBV7-9 to TRBJ2-3; tentative D call: TRBD1 (6 bases). CDR3: CASSFTGYTDTQYF. The CDR3 DNA follows: TGTGCCAGCAGTTTTACAGGGTACACAGATACGCAGTATTTT.